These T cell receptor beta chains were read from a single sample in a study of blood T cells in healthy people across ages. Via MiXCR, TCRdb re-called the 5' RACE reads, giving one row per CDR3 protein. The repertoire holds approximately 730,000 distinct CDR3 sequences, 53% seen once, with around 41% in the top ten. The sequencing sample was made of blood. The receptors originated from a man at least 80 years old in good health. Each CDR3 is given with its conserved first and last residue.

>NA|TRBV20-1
CSAPYPYEQYF
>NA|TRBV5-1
CASRFSSDEQYF
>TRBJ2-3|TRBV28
CASIRPGGTDTQYF
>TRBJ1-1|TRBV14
CASSPQINRNTGAFF
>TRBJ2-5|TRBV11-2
CASQGLSETQYF
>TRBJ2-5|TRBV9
CASSVGNLPLFEQYF
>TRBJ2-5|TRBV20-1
CSATGDGYQETQYF
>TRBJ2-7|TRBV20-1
CSAPTPSYEQYF
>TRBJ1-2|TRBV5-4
CASSLGGRTNYGYTF
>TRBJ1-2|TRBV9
CASSVGPDPQYGYTF